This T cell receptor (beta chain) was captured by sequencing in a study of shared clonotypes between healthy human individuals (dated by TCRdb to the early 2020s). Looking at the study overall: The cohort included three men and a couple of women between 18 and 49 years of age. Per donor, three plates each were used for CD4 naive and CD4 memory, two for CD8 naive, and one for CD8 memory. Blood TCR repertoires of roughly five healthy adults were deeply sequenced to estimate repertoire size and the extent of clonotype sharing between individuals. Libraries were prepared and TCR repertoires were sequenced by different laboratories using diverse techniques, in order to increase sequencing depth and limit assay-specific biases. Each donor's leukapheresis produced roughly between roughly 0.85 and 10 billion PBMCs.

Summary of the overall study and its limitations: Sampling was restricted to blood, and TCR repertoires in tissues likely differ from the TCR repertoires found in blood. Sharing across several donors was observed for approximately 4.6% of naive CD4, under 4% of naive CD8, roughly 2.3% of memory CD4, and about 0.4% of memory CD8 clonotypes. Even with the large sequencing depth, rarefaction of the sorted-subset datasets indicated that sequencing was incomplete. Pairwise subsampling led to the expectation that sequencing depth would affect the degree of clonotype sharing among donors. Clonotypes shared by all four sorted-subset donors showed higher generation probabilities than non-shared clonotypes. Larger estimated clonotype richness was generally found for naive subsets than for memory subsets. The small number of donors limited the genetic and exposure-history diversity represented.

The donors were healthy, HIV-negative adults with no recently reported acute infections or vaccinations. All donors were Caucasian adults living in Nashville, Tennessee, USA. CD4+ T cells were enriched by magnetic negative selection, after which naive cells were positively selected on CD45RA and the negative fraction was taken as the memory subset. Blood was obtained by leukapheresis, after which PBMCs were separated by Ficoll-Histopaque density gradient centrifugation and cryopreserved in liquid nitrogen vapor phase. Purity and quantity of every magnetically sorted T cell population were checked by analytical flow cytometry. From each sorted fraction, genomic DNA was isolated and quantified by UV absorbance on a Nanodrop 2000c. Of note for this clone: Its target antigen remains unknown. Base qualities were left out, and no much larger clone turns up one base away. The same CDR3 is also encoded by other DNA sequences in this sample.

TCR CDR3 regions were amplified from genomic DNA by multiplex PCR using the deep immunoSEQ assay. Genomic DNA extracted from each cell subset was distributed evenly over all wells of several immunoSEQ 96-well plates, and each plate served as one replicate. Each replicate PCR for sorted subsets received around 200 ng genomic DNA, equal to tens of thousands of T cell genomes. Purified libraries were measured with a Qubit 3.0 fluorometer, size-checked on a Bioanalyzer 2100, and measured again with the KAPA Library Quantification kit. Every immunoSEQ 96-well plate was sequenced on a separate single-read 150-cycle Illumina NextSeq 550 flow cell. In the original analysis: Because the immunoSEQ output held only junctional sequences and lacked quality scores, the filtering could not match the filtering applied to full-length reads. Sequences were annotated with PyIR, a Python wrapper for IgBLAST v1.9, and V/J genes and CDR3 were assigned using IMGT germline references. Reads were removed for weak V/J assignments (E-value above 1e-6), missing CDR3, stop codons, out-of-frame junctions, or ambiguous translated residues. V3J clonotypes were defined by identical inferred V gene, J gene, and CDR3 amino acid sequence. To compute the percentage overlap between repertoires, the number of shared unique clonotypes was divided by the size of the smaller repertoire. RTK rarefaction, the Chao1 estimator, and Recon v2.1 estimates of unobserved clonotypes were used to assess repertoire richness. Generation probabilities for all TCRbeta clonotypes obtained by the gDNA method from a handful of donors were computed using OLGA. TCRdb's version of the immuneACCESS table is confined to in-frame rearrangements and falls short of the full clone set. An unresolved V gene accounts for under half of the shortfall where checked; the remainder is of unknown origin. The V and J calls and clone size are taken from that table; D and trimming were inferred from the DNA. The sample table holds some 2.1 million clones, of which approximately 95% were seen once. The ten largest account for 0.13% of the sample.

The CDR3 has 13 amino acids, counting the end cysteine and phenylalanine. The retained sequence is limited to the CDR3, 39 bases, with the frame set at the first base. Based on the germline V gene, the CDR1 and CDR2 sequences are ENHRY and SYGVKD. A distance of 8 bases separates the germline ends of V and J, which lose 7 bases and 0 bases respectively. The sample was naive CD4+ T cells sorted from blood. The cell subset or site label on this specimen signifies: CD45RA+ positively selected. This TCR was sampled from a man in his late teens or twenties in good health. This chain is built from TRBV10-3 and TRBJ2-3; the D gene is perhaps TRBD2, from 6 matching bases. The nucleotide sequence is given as TGTGCCATCACCGGGGGTAGCACAGATACGCAGTATTTT. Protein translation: CAITGGSTDTQYF.